A single sample is the source of the 25 T cell receptor beta chains below, sequenced in a study of response to subunit inactivated influenza vaccine. Via MiXCR, TCRdb re-called the RT-PCR reads, giving one row per CDR3 protein. Seen here are hundreds of thousands of distinct CDR3 sequences, around 11% observed once, and the top ten hold more than 9.5%. The sample also formed part of further work on T cells expressing NK-cell markers. That work contributes: UMIs were included in TCR beta cDNA generated by 5'RACE template switching.

This specimen was PBMCs from blood, taken on the day of vaccination. The receptors were gathered from a man aged 45-65 years who received an inactivated influenza vaccine.

The chain is built from TRBV14 and TRBJ2-1, with TRBD2 matching 12 bases. CDR1 SGHDN and CDR2 FVKESK come from the germline V gene. Trimming took 4 bases from V and 9 from J; bases not matched to a gene: 13. The CDR3 totals 17 residues. The CDR3 nucleotides are TGTGCCAGCAGCCTACACCGAGCTAGCGGGGGGGCGGTTGAGCAGTTCTTC. This encodes CASSLHRASGGAVEQFF.

In its sample, this clonotype was seen a few times. The CDR3 sequence is CASSTGQGSGELFF. CDR3 DNA sequence: TGTGCCAGCAGCACGGGACAGGGATCCGGGGAGCTGTTTTTT. The rearrangement links TRBV7-2 to TRBJ2-2, with 9 positions matching TRBD1. J was trimmed by 6 bases and V by 5 bases; bases with no gene match: 4. Germline V gene data show CDR1 as SGHTA and CDR2 as FQGNSA. The CDR3 contains 14 residues.

In DNA, the CDR3 is TGTGCCAGCAGTGATGGGGTCCTCTCTGGGGCCAACGTCCTGACTTTC. Amino acids: CASSDGVLSGANVLTF. The chain combines TRBV2 with TRBJ2-6; D is unclear. V was shortened by 3 bases and J by 0 bases, with 9 bases between the two germline ends. CDR3 length: 16 residues. The germline CDR1 and CDR2 sequences are SNHLY and FYNNEI.

This clonotype was picked up a small number of times. The rearrangement joins TRBV20-1 to TRBJ1-5; D uncertain. CDR1 is DFQATT and CDR2 is SNEGSKA in the germline V gene (reference sequence). The CDR3 extends over 13 amino acids. V dropped 3 bases and J dropped 3 bases, with 9 bases sitting between them. The CDR3 DNA sequence: TGCAGTGCTAGGTACGGGTACAATCAGCCCCAGCATTTT. Residues: CSARYGYNQPQHF.

In its sample, this clonotype was seen many times. The CDR3 here is CASSSRTSGENNEQFF. The CDR3 DNA reads TGTGCCAGCAGTTCACGGACTAGCGGGGAAAACAATGAGCAGTTCTTC. V gene TRBV12-3 or TRBV12-4 combines with J gene TRBJ2-1; 12 bases are shared with TRBD2. CDR3 length: 16 residues. Germline trimming cut 4 bases from V and 5 bases from J; bases unmatched to any gene: 6.

This clonotype was seen only a few times. The chain combines TRBV4-2 with TRBJ2-1; 14 bases are a match to TRBD2. CDR3 size: 16 residues. J gave up 3 bases and V 3 bases, and 1 base lay outside the gene matches. In germline, CDR1 is LGHNA, CDR2 YNFKEQ. The CDR3 nucleotides read TGTGCCAGCAGCCACGGACTAGCGGGAGGCTACAATGAGCAGTTCTTC. Translating it yields CASSHGLAGGYNEQFF.

This clonotype was observed at least ten times. The chain recombines TRBV4-3 with TRBJ2-7; D gene unclear. Germline V CDR1 and CDR2: LGHNA, YSLEER. Trimming cost V 1 base and J 1 base, with 11 bases left between them. The CDR3 runs 15 residues. CDR3 amino acids: CASSQVGGISYEQYF. CDR3 nucleotides: TGCGCCAGCAGCCAAGTGGGCGGTATTTCCTACGAGCAGTACTTC.

The rearrangement uses TRBV7-6 and TRBJ2-2; D is perhaps TRBD2 (5 bases). V was cut by 4 bases and J by 7 bases, with 13 bases left in between. CDR1 SGHVS and CDR2 FNYEAQ come from the germline V gene. This CDR3 region has 14 residues. CDR3 coding DNA: TGTGCCAGCAGCTCACTAGGAGTCGACGGGGAGCTGTTTTTT. As protein: CASSSLGVDGELFF. Filled out from reference TRBV7-6 and TRBJ2-2, the complete variable domain reads GAGVSQSPRYKVTKRGQDVALRCDPISGHVSLYWYRQALGQGPEFLTYFNYEAQQDKSGLPNDRFSAERPEGSISTLTIQRTEQRDSAMYRCASSSLGVDGELFFGEGSRLTVL.

This clonotype appeared a few times. The rearrangement links TRBV6-2 or TRBV6-3 to TRBJ2-7; 7 nucleotides align to TRBD1. The V segment lost 4 bases and the J segment 0 bases; nucleotides outside the gene matches: 9. The CDR3 sequence is 16 residues long. The V gene's germline CDR1 is MNHEY and CDR2 SVGEGT. Here the CDR3 reads CASSFTGTANSYEQYF. The CDR3 DNA reads TGTGCCAGCAGTTTCACCGGGACAGCCAACTCCTACGAGCAGTACTTC.

This clonotype was found many times. This chain connects TRBV7-2 to TRBJ2-3; 10 bases agree with TRBD2. Trimming took 0 bases from V and 0 from J; bases not matched to a gene: 0. Germline CDR1 is SGHTA and CDR2 is FQGNSA. The CDR3 spans 16 residues. The CDR3 nucleotides read TGTGCCAGCAGCTTAGCGGGACTAGCGAGCACAGATACGCAGTATTTT. Its translation: CASSLAGLASTDTQYF.

The chain carries TRBV6-2 or TRBV6-3 and TRBJ2-3; 7 nucleotides agree with TRBD1. The germline gives CDR1 MNHEY, CDR2 SVGEGT. CDR3 length equals 15 residues. V dropped 7 bases and J dropped 2; count of bases not matched to a gene: 9. As DNA, the CDR3 is TGTGCCAGCAACAGAGGGGGCCTCTCCACAGATACGCAGTATTTT. This translates into CASNRGGLSTDTQYF.

The chain links TRBV29-1 to TRBJ1-2, with D perhaps matching TRBD1 (6 bases). Germline V gene data show CDR1 as SQVTM and CDR2 as ANQGSEA. Trimming left V 7 bases short and J 4 bases short, with 10 bases between. This CDR3 spans 11 amino acids. DNA of the CDR3: TGCAGCGCTGGACAGTCCTATGGCTACACCTTC. Its protein product is CSAGQSYGYTF.

V and J are TRBV29-1 and TRBJ2-1; 9 nucleotides line up with TRBD2. CDR3 length: 16 residues. From germline, CDR1 is SQVTM and CDR2 ANQGSEA. V was clipped by 7 bases and J by 4 bases; unmatched bases: 14. The CDR3 coding sequence is TGCAGCGCGGAAGGGGCTAGCGGGAAGGTGTACAATGAGCAGTTCTTC. It translates to CSAEGASGKVYNEQFF.

The genes are TRBV11-2 and TRBJ2-1; no reliable D call. Per germline, CDR1 SGHAT and CDR2 FQNNGV. Trimming cost V 1 base and J 8 bases, with 6 bases left between them. The CDR3 spans 12 residues. CDR3 DNA: TGTGCCAGCAGCTTAGCGGGTCATGAGCAGTTCTTC. Protein: CASSLAGHEQFF.

This rearrangement joins TRBV27 to TRBJ2-7; 7 positions match TRBD2. Trimming at V came to 2 bases and at J to 6 bases, leaving 4 bases not matched to a gene. The CDR3 is 13 residues long. Germline V gene lookup returns CDR1 MNHEY and CDR2 SMNVEV (reference sequence). The CDR3 sequence: CASSLGLAAEQYF. DNA of the CDR3: TGTGCCAGCAGTTTAGGCCTAGCGGCCGAGCAGTACTTC.

This clonotype was found many times. The chain has TRBV12-3 or TRBV12-4 and TRBJ1-5; weak D call: TRBD1 (6 bases). The V and J ends lost 2 bases and 9 bases respectively, with 32 bases between them. The CDR3 covers 20 residues. Written as DNA, the CDR3 is TGTGCCAGCAGTTTAAGGAGGGGAATGGGGGGCCGAGTAAGTGGAAGGCCCCAGCATTTT. Protein product: CASSLRRGMGGRVSGRPQHF.

The genes are TRBV7-9 and TRBJ1-3; 9 nucleotides align to TRBD1. This CDR3 has 15 amino acids. Trimming took 7 bases from V and 2 from J; bases not matched to a gene: 6. The germline CDR1 and CDR2 sequences are SEHNR and FQNEAQ (reference sequence). For the CDR3, the DNA is TGTGCCAGCACCTCTTGGACAGGGGCTGGAAACACCATATATTTT. Its protein product is CASTSWTGAGNTIYF.

J is TRBJ2-1 and V is TRBV12-3 or TRBV12-4; 7 positions match TRBD1. Unmatched junction bases numbered 8, after V lost 3 bases and J lost 9 bases. This CDR3 has 14 amino acids. The CDR3 sequence is CASSFRKGAGEQFF. Written as DNA, the CDR3 is TGTGCCAGCAGTTTTCGGAAGGGGGCAGGTGAGCAGTTCTTC.

This rearrangement joins TRBV7-2 to TRBJ2-1; 9 bases agree with TRBD2. The CDR3 extends over 15 amino acids. Losses at the gene ends were 5 bases for V and 2 bases for J; bases not matched to a gene: 4. Germline CDR1 reads SGHTA; CDR2 reads FQGNSA. CDR3 DNA: TGTGCCAGCAGCCGCGGGGGGGCCGCCTACAATGAGCAGTTCTTC. Its protein is CASSRGGAAYNEQFF.

The sample holds a few counts of this clonotype. The CDR3 region has the DNA TGTGCCAGCAGTGCTACGACTAGCGGGGTCTCCTACGAGCAGTACTTC. Protein product: CASSATTSGVSYEQYF. The rearrangement joins TRBV6-2 or TRBV6-3 to TRBJ2-7; 11 nucleotides align to TRBD2. The CDR3 runs 16 residues. Per the germline V gene, CDR1 is MNHEY and CDR2 is SVGEGT. The junction had 6 bases not matched to a gene; V was cut back by 5 bases and J by 0 bases.

This clonotype came up a few times. The chain recombines TRBV3-1 with TRBJ2-1; no reliable D call. Per germline, CDR1 LGHDT and CDR2 YNNKEL (reference sequence). With 4 bases removed from V and 9 bases from J, the gap between germline ends came to 13 bases. This CDR3 contains 13 residues. The CDR3 bases are TGTGCCAGCAGCCGGAACCAGGTTGGTGAGCAGTTCTTC. Amino acid sequence: CASSRNQVGEQFF.

This chain uses TRBV12-3 or TRBV12-4 with TRBJ2-7, with D perhaps TRBD1 (6 bases). Trimming removed 5 bases at V and 0 bases at J, with 17 bases between. The CDR3 has 16 residues. This CDR3 is CASSTSWDTSSYEQYF. The CDR3 nucleotides are TGTGCCAGCAGTACCAGCTGGGACACTAGCTCCTACGAGCAGTACTTC.

This chain connects TRBV6-2 or TRBV6-3 to TRBJ1-5; the D is unclear. V lost 4 bases and J 4 bases, leaving 8 bases between the germline ends. Germline V gives CDR1 MNHEY, CDR2 SVGEGT. This CDR3 is 13 amino acids long. The DNA of the CDR3 is TGTGCCAGCAGTTTACATGCGAATCAGCCCCAGCATTTT. Encoded protein: CASSLHANQPQHF.

The chain has TRBV19 and TRBJ2-1; D might be TRBD1 (7 bases). Trimming left V 3 bases short and J 4 bases short, with 16 bases between. This CDR3 contains 16 residues. Germline V gene sequence: CDR1 LNHDA, CDR2 SQIVND (reference sequence). This CDR3 reads CASSIGLEGAYNEQFF. CDR3 DNA: TGTGCCAGTAGTATTGGACTGGAGGGGGCTTACAATGAGCAGTTCTTC.

This clonotype has just a few counts. The chain links TRBV12-3 or TRBV12-4 to TRBJ2-2; 10 bases are shared with TRBD1. The CDR3 extends over 16 amino acids. Germline trimming cut 6 bases from V and 3 bases from J; bases unmatched to any gene: 7. The CDR3, as DNA: TGTGCCAGCAGCCTCTGGGACAGGGGCCACACCGGGGAGCTGTTTTTT. Translated: CASSLWDRGHTGELFF.